This T cell receptor (beta chain) is from a study of T cells in Graves' hyperthyroidism and ophthalmopathy. Study-wide points: Separating ophthalmopathy from stable hyperthyroidism was achieved by a 13 V-J model. In blood, most of the thyroid clonotypes expanded above 0.001 were also present.

Graves' hyperthyroidism was deemed stable given no ophthalmopathy progression within 18 months. Patients aged 18 to 65 with hyperthyroidism were newly diagnosed, with duration under 2 months. Using RNA transcripts as the source, TCR beta CDR3 regions were amplified. TCR CDR3 regions were first amplified by RT-PCR with HTBI primers. TCRdb reprocessed the multiplex PCR reads with MiXCR, giving one entry per CDR3 protein. The table shows hundreds of thousands of distinct CDR3 sequences, with approximately 15% occurring only once. From germline, CDR1 is LNHDA and CDR2 SQIVND (reference sequence). The CDR3 contains 15 residues. The V and J ends lost 6 bases and 4 bases, in that order; junction bases with no gene match: 8. This clonotype was seen more than once but under ten times. Its antigen is unknown.

The receptor was isolated from a young woman with Graves' hyperthyroidism. Sequenced material: blood. The chain uses TRBV19 and TRBJ2-1, with 8 bases aligning to TRBD2. The DNA of the CDR3 is TGTGCCAGTAGCGAAACGGGACTAGGTTACAATGAGCAGTTCTTC. This sequence encodes CASSETGLGYNEQFF.